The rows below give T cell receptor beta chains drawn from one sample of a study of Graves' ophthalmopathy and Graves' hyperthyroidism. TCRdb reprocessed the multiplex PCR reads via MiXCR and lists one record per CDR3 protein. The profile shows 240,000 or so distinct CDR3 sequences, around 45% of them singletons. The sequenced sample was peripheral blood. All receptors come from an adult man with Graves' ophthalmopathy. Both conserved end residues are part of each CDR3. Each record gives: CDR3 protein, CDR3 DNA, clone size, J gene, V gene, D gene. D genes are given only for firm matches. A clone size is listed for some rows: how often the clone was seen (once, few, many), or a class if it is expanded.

CDR3: CSARDWGGPLSYEQYF
DNA: TGCAGTGCTAGAGATTGGGGGGGCCCCCTCTCCTACGAGCAGTACTTC
size: few
J: TRBJ2-7
V: TRBV20-1
D: NA

CDR3: CATRSAGGAEAFF
DNA: TGTGCCACCAGATCGGCAGGGGGGGCTGAAGCTTTCTTT
size: NA
J: TRBJ1-1
V: TRBV24-1
D: TRBD1

CDR3: CASSLGDRPYEQYF
DNA: TGTGCCAGCAGCTTAGGGGACAGGCCTTACGAGCAGTACTTC
size: medium-sized
J: TRBJ2-7
V: TRBV7-9
D: TRBD1

CDR3: CASSDDRYSNQPQHF
DNA: TGTGCCAGCAGTGACGACAGGTATAGCAATCAGCCCCAGCATTTT
size: NA
J: TRBJ1-5
V: TRBV12-3/TRBV12-4
D: NA

CDR3: CAISPDLYTGELFF
DNA: TGTGCCATCAGCCCAGACCTCTACACCGGGGAGCTGTTTTTT
size: NA
J: TRBJ2-2
V: TRBV10-3
D: NA

CDR3: CASSLGSGYEQYF
DNA: TGTGCCAGCAGCTTAGGTTCAGGATACGAGCAGTACTTC
size: NA
J: TRBJ2-7
V: TRBV7-9
D: NA

CDR3: CASSPGLGTYEQYF
DNA: TGTGCCAGCAGCCCCGGACTGGGAACCTACGAGCAGTACTTC
size: NA
J: TRBJ2-7
V: TRBV7-3
D: NA

CDR3: CASSLRQGPDTQYF
DNA: TGTGCCAGCAGCCTAAGGCAGGGCCCAGATACGCAGTATTTT
size: NA
J: TRBJ2-3
V: TRBV7-2
D: NA

CDR3: CASSLEVGGYTF
DNA: TGTGCCAGCAGCTTAGAGGTGGGCGGCTACACCTTC
size: many
J: TRBJ1-2
V: TRBV7-9
D: NA

CDR3: CASSLEVASGGTQYF
DNA: TGTGCCAGCAGCTTAGAGGTGGCTAGCGGGGGGACCCAGTACTTC
size: few
J: TRBJ2-5
V: TRBV7-2
D: TRBD2

CDR3: CATSDNSPEAFF
DNA: TGTGCCACCAGTGATAACAGCCCAGAAGCTTTCTTT
size: many
J: TRBJ1-1
V: TRBV24-1
D: NA

CDR3: CSASDDRGTQPQHF
DNA: TGCAGTGCTAGTGACGACAGGGGGACTCAGCCCCAGCATTTT
size: NA
J: TRBJ1-5
V: TRBV20-1
D: TRBD1

CDR3: CASSSRGLGGGSYEQHF
DNA: TGTGCCAGCAGCTCTAGAGGTCTGGGAGGAGGCTCCTACGAGCAGCACTTC
size: NA
J: TRBJ2-7
V: TRBV5-4
D: NA

CDR3: CATSRTAQETQYF
DNA: TGTGCCACCAGTCGGACAGCCCAAGAGACCCAGTACTTC
size: NA
J: TRBJ2-5
V: TRBV24-1
D: NA